This section outlines one T cell receptor beta chain sequence together with its context. Exclusion applied to patients with autoimmune disease history or systemic immunosuppression. This entry belongs to a study of OX40 agonist ivuxolimab in advanced cancers. For the study at large: Dose-escalation patients suffered from hepatocellular carcinoma, melanoma, renal cell or head and neck cancer. Among those treated, three patients had partial responses, one with hepatocellular carcinoma and two with cutaneous melanoma.

This table comes from immunoSEQ multiplex PCR, and its TCRdb copy is limited to in-frame clones, with some not included. Of tens of thousands of clones in the sample, under 90% were seen once. J was trimmed by 6 bases and V by 5 bases; bases with no gene match: 9. The CDR3 covers 14 residues. The germline V gene encodes CDR1 SEHNR and CDR2 FQNEAQ (reference sequence). The material was CD4+ or CD8+ T cells sorted from blood, obtained in a trial of the OX40 agonist ivuxolimab. The receptor was isolated from an adult with an advanced solid tumor such as melanoma, head and neck, liver or kidney cancer. The genes are TRBV7-9 and TRBJ1-1; 7 bases agree with TRBD1. The CDR3, as DNA: TGTGCCAGCAGCCACCCGCGGCAGGGGGCTGAAGCTTTCTTT. Translation gives CASSHPRQGAEAFF.